This T cell receptor beta chain came from a study of vaccination effects on CD4 cells after COVID-19. CDR3 length: 13 residues. Per germline, CDR1 MNHEY and CDR2 SMNVEV (reference sequence). V was trimmed by 0 bases and J by 7 bases, leaving 9 bases between them. Comments on this clone: Its antigen is currently unknown.

Profiling relied on immunoSEQ multiplex PCR, and the TCRdb table lists in-frame clones only, not all of them. The sample lists some 60,000 clones; 78% were seen once. Researchers isolated CD4+ T cells once approximately eleven days of culture had elapsed. The participants, recipients of two vaccine doses, got either BNT162b2 or mRNA-1273. Vaccine recipients had no previous SARS-CoV-2 infection; their nucleocapsid antibodies were negative. This receptor was obtained from a human donor who received a COVID-19 vaccine. The chain has TRBV27 and TRBJ1-2; D gene uncertain. Sequences were derived from CD4+ T cells from PBMCs cultured without peptide, sampled after COVID-19 vaccination. The DNA for the CDR3 is TGTGCCAGCAGTTTATCTCTTGGCGTTGGCTACACCTTC. Translating gives CASSLSLGVGYTF.